This TCR beta chain was observed in a study of OX40 agonist ivuxolimab in advanced cancers. Study-level information: Across the patients, intravenous ivuxolimab was delivered every 2 weeks at 0.01 to 10 mg/kg.

Some clones are missing from TCRdb's copy, which holds only in-frame ones; the method was immunoSEQ multiplex PCR. The table has almost 80,000 clones, more than 75% seen once. Points on this clone: Its antigen is unknown.

CDR3 length: 14 amino acids. V was clipped by 8 bases and J by 5 bases; unmatched bases: 5. Germline CDR1 reads MDHEN; CDR2 reads SYDVKM. Study results and limitations: The authors did not determine the antigen specificity of the expanded peripheral T cells. Among patients with partial responses at 0.1-3.0 mg/kg, clonal expansion was among the lowest.

The input for sequencing was CD4+ or CD8+ T cells sorted from blood, taken in a trial of the OX40 agonist ivuxolimab. The rearrangement uses TRBV28 and TRBJ2-3; the match to TRBD2 covers 12 bases. The sequence came from an adult with an advanced solid tumor such as melanoma, head and neck, liver or kidney cancer. The CDR3 loop is CASLMGLAGDTQYF. The CDR3 coding sequence is TGTGCCAGCCTAATGGGACTAGCGGGAGATACGCAGTATTTT.